The TCR beta chain under discussion was sequenced for a study of Ad26.COV2.S vaccination and SARS-CoV-2 variants. Findings and caveats of the study: For non-spike TCRs, breadth in vaccine recipients resembled that in placebo recipients.

Treatment denoted: over 15 received Ad26.COV2.S at low or high dose, single or two shots; about five received placebo; per-sample allocation not given. The samples were gathered on day 63 after the first injection of vaccine or placebo. An Ad26 vector expressing Wuhan-strain SARS-CoV-2 spike served as the vaccine. Sequencing used immunoSEQ multiplex PCR; TCRdb keeps in-frame clones, though not all of them. The sample lists about 680,000 clones; roughly 90% were seen once. Trimming cost V 1 base and J 5 bases, with 11 bases left between them. CDR3 length equals 14 residues. The germline CDR1 and CDR2 sequences are SGHTA and FQGNSA. This clone was seen just once. The antigen is unknown.

This sequence originates from a person aged 18 to 65 who received the Ad26.COV2.S COVID-19 vaccine or a placebo. The source was peripheral blood, collected in a trial of Ad26.COV2.S vaccine versus placebo. J is TRBJ1-2 and V is TRBV7-2; D gene ambiguous. The CDR3 DNA reads TGTGCCAGCAGCTTAGAGGTCAGGCTTTATGGCTACACCTTC. This codes for CASSLEVRLYGYTF.